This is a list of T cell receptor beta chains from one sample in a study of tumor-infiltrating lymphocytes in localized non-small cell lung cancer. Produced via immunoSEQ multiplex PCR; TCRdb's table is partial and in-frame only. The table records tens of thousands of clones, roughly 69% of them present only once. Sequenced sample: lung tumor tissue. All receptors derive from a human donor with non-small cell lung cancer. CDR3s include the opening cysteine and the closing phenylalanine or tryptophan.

CDR3: CASSRDRVTEAFF
V: TRBV28
J: TRBJ1-1
length: 13

CDR3: CASSSREGHDTIYF
V: TRBV5-6
J: TRBJ1-3
length: 14

CDR3: CASSLLSGPTSYNEQFF
V: TRBV11-1
J: TRBJ2-1
length: 17

CDR3: CASSPWGISMNTEAFF
V: TRBV2
J: TRBJ1-1
length: 16

CDR3: CASSLWAGGSSGYTF
V: TRBV5-6
J: TRBJ1-2
length: 15

CDR3: CASSYGTGVQETQYF
V: TRBV6-5
J: TRBJ2-5
length: 15

CDR3: CASSLGDPGSATNEKLFF
V: TRBV5-6
J: TRBJ1-4
length: 18

CDR3: CASSLGTGYQETQYF
V: TRBV11-2
J: TRBJ2-5
length: 15

CDR3: CASSQDTSSGNQETQYF
V: TRBV4-3
J: TRBJ2-5
length: 17

CDR3: CSVEEVYGGSSYNEQFF
V: TRBV29-1
J: TRBJ2-1
length: 17

CDR3: CSDRELIVLTF
V: TRBV20-1
J: TRBJ2-6
length: 11

CDR3: CASSGSTVMNTEAFF
V: TRBV5-6
J: TRBJ1-1
length: 15

CDR3: CASSVGRTSPYEQYF
V: TRBV9
J: TRBJ2-7
length: 15

CDR3: CASSSLTGINTEAFF
V: TRBV19
J: TRBJ1-1
length: 15

CDR3: CASSLRQGTPETQYF
V: TRBV27
J: TRBJ2-5
length: 15

CDR3: CASSISGLGGTEAFF
V: TRBV19
J: TRBJ1-1
length: 15

CDR3: CASSSSGTNKAFF
V: TRBV6-5
J: TRBJ1-1
length: 13

CDR3: CASSIGSAGARYSNQPQHF
V: TRBV19
J: TRBJ1-5
length: 19

CDR3: CASSWVSGRAIGEQYF
V: TRBV27
J: TRBJ2-7
length: 16